This record covers a single TCR beta chain. Antigen specificity is unknown. This sample is part of a study of cytomegalovirus exposure and HLA in healthy donors. For the study at large: Out of roughly 200 million T cells, an earlier analysis found roughly 100 million unique TCR beta sequences in total.

The PCR made use of 60 Vbeta and 13 Jbeta primers. Clones were sequenced by immunoSEQ multiplex PCR, and TCRdb holds only the in-frame ones, with some missing. The sample data list about 84,000 clones. Study conclusions and caveats: For most TCR beta V segments, an earlier analysis put the productive rate at about 87% or about 30% of the time. TCR beta sequences reportedly predicted most subjects' HLA-A and HLA-B alleles accurately.

All donors participated as healthy donors of bone marrow. Trimming pared 4 bases from V and 7 bases from J, leaving 14 bases between. CDR3 length: 14 residues. Germline CDR1 KGHSH, CDR2 LQKENI. The sequence came from a man between 50 and 59 years old in good health and CMV-seronegative. This chain links TRBV18 with TRBJ1-5; tentatively, D is TRBD1 (5 bases). The sample was PBMCs. The CDR3 bases are TGTGCCAGCTCACGTGTACAGGCGGAGCAGCCCCAGCATTTT. Its protein is CASSRVQAEQPQHF.